This is a list of T cell receptor beta chains from one sample in a study of PD-L1 blockade in urothelial cancer. Measured with immunoSEQ multiplex PCR; TCRdb has only the in-frame clones, and not every one. The sample has 2,500 to 3,000 clones; 33% are singletons. Sequenced material: tumor tissue, taken before atezolizumab (anti-PD-L1) treatment. All receptors derive from a man in his 70s with urothelial cancer. CDR3s include the opening cysteine and the closing phenylalanine or tryptophan. A D gene is named only where the DNA matches it firmly. Clone size is shown for a subset of rows, as once, few, many or a class of expanded clone.

abundance: .; j_gene: TRBJ2-7; v_gene: TRBV11-1; d_gene: TRBD1; CDR3aa: CASSLVSRGPHEQYF; CDR3nt: TGTGCCAGCAGCTTAGTGTCCAGGGGGCCCCACGAGCAGTACTTC
abundance: .; j_gene: TRBJ2-2; v_gene: TRBV5-1; d_gene: .; CDR3aa: CASSSVSPGFTGELFF; CDR3nt: TGCGCCAGCAGCTCCGTCAGCCCAGGATTCACCGGGGAGCTGTTTTTT
abundance: few; j_gene: TRBJ2-5; v_gene: TRBV6-8; d_gene: .; CDR3aa: CASRPPQGRGEETQYF; CDR3nt: TGTGCCAGCAGACCACCCCAGGGGCGGGGAGAGGAGACCCAGTACTTC
abundance: once; j_gene: TRBJ2-7; v_gene: TRBV18; d_gene: .; CDR3aa: CASSPASYEQYF; CDR3nt: TGTGCCAGCTCACCAGCTTCCTACGAGCAGTACTTC
abundance: few; j_gene: TRBJ2-7; v_gene: TRBV29-1; d_gene: .; CDR3aa: CSVLWGIKYEQYF; CDR3nt: TGCAGCGTTCTATGGGGGATTAAATACGAGCAGTACTTC
abundance: .; j_gene: TRBJ1-2; v_gene: TRBV6-8; d_gene: .; CDR3aa: CASSGNRKGGYTF; CDR3nt: TGTGCCAGCAGTGGAAACAGGAAAGGTGGCTACACCTTC
abundance: few; j_gene: TRBJ2-1; v_gene: TRBV28; d_gene: TRBD2; CDR3aa: CASSPWTSGGSEQFF; CDR3nt: TGTGCCAGCAGTCCGTGGACTAGCGGGGGCAGTGAGCAGTTCTTC
abundance: large; j_gene: TRBJ2-7; v_gene: TRBV12-5; d_gene: TRBD1; CDR3aa: CASGTGGAYEQYF; CDR3nt: TGTGCCAGCGGGACAGGGGGGGCCTACGAGCAGTACTTC
abundance: few; j_gene: TRBJ2-7; v_gene: TRBV11-3; d_gene: .; CDR3aa: CASSLRRRVIIYEQYF; CDR3nt: TGTGCCAGCAGCTTGAGGCGGAGGGTTATCATCTACGAGCAGTACTTC
abundance: .; j_gene: TRBJ1-2; v_gene: TRBV6-8; d_gene: .; CDR3aa: CASKNRGVRGYGYTF; CDR3nt: TGTGCCAGCAAGAACAGAGGGGTCCGGGGCTATGGCTACACCTTC
abundance: medium-sized; j_gene: TRBJ2-3; v_gene: TRBV11-3; d_gene: TRBD2; CDR3aa: CASSLVPSGYTDTQYF; CDR3nt: TGTGCCAGCAGCTTGGTCCCTAGCGGGTACACAGATACGCAGTATTTT
abundance: .; j_gene: TRBJ2-3; v_gene: TRBV14; d_gene: .; CDR3aa: CASSQDWGRPDTQYF; CDR3nt: TGTGCCAGCAGCCAAGATTGGGGTCGTCCAGATACGCAGTATTTT
abundance: .; j_gene: TRBJ1-1; v_gene: TRBV18; d_gene: .; CDR3aa: CASSPMGGTNTEAFF; CDR3nt: TGTGCCAGCTCACCAATGGGGGGCACAAACACTGAAGCTTTCTTT
abundance: few; j_gene: TRBJ1-1; v_gene: TRBV6-8; d_gene: TRBD1; CDR3aa: CASSPPGQAITEAFF; CDR3nt: TGTGCCAGCAGTCCGCCGGGACAGGCAATCACTGAAGCTTTCTTT
abundance: .; j_gene: TRBJ2-6; v_gene: TRBV7-5; d_gene: .; CDR3aa: CASSLMRVSGANVLTF; CDR3nt: TGTGCCAGCAGCTTAATGCGGGTCTCTGGGGCCAACGTCCTGACTTTC